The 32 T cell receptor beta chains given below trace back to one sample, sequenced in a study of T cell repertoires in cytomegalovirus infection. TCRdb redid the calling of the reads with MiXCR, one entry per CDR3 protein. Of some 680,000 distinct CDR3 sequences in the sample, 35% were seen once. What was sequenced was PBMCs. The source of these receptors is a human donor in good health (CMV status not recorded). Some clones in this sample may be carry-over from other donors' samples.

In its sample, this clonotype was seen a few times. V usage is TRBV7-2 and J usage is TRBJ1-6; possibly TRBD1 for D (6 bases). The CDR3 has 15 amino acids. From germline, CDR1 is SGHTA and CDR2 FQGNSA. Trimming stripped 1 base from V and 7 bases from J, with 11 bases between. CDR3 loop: CASSLDGGRNSPLHF. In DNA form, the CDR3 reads TGTGCCAGCAGCTTAGACGGGGGCCGGAATTCACCCCTCCACTTT.

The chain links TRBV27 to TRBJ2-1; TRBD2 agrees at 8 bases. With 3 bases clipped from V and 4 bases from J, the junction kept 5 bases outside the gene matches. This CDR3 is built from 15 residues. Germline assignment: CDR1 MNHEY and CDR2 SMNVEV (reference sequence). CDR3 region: CASSFQAGAYNEQFF. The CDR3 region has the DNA TGTGCCAGCAGTTTCCAAGCGGGAGCTTACAATGAGCAGTTCTTC.

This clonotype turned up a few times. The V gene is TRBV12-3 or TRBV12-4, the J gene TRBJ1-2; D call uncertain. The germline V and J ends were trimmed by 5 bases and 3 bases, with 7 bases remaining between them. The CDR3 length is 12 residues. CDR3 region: CASSPLDYGYTF. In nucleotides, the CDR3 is TGTGCCAGCAGTCCCCTAGACTATGGCTACACCTTC.

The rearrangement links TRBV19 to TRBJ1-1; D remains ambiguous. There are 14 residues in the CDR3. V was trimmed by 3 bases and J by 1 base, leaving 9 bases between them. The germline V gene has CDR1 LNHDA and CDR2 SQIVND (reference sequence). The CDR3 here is CASSIPAENTEAFF. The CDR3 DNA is TGTGCCAGTAGTATCCCGGCAGAGAACACTGAAGCTTTCTTT.

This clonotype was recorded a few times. CDR3 protein: CASSLGQTLYEQYF. For the CDR3, the DNA is TGTGCCAGCAGTTTAGGGCAGACCTTGTACGAGCAGTACTTC. The chain joins TRBV27 to TRBJ2-7; D unresolved. V was shortened by 2 bases and J by 4 bases, with 12 bases between the two germline ends. This CDR3 comprises 14 residues. CDR1 is MNHEY, CDR2 SMNVEV, per germline (reference sequence).

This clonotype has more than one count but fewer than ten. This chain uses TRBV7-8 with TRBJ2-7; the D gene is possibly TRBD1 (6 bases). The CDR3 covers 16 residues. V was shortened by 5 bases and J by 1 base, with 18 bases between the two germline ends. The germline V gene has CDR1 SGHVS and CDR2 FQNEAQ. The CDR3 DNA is TGTGCCAGCAGCATCGCAGGGGAATCAACGTCCTACGAGCAGTACTTC. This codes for CASSIAGESTSYEQYF.

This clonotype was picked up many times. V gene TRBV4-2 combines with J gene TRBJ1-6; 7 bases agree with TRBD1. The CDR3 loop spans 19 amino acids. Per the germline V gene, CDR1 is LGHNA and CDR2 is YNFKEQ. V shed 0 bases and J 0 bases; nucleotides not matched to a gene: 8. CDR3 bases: TGTGCCAGCAGCCAAGAGGGACAGACTACACCCTCCTATAATTCACCCCTCCACTTT. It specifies CASSQEGQTTPSYNSPLHF.

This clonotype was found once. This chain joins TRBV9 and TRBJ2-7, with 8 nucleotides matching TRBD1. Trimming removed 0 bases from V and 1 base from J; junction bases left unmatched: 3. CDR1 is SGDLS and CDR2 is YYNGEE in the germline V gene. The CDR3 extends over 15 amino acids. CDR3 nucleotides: TGTGCCAGCAGCGTAGGGACAGGGCAATCCTACGAGCAGTACTTC. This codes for CASSVGTGQSYEQYF.

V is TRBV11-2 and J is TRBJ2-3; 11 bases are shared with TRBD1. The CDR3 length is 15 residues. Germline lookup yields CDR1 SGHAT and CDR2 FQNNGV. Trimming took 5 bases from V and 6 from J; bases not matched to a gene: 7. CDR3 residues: CASSNRDRGTDTQYF. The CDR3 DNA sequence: TGTGCCAGCAGCAACCGGGACAGGGGGACGGATACGCAGTATTTT.

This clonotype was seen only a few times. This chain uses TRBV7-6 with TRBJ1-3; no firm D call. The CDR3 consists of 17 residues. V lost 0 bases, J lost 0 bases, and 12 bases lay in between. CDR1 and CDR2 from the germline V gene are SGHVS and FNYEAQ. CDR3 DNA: TGTGCCAGCAGCTTAGCGTCTCCCGGCCACTCTGGAAACACCATATATTTT. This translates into CASSLASPGHSGNTIYF.

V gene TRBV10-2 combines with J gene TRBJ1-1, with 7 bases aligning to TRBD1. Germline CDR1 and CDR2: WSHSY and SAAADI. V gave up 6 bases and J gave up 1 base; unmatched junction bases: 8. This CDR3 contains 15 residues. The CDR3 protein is CASRTRQGKNTEAFF. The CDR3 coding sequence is TGCGCCAGCAGGACAAGACAGGGCAAGAACACTGAAGCTTTCTTT.

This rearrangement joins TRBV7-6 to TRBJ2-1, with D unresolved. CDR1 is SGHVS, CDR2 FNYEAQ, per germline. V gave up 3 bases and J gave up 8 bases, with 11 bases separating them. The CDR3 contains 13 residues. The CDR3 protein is CASSFRADDEQFF. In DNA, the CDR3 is TGTGCCAGCAGCTTTCGAGCAGACGATGAGCAGTTCTTC.

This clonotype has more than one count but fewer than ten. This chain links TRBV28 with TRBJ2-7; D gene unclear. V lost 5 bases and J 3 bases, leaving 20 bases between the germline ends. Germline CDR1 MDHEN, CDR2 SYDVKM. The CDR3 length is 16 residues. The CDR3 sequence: CASSILSAIPHYEQYF. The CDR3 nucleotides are TGTGCCAGCAGTATCCTCAGCGCGATACCCCACTACGAGCAGTACTTC.

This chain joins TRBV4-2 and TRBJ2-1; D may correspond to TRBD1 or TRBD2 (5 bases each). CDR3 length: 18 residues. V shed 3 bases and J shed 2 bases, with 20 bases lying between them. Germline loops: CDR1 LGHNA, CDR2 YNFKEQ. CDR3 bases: TGTGCCAGCAGCCAGAACCAGGCCGGGACCAGACCCTACAATGAGCAGTTCTTC. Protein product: CASSQNQAGTRPYNEQFF.

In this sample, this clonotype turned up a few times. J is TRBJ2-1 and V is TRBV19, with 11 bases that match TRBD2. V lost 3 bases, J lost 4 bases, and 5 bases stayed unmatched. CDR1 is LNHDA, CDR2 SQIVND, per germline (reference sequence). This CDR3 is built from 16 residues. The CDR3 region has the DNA TGTGCCAGTAGTATGACTAGCGGGGCAAATTACAATGAGCAGTTCTTC. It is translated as CASSMTSGANYNEQFF.

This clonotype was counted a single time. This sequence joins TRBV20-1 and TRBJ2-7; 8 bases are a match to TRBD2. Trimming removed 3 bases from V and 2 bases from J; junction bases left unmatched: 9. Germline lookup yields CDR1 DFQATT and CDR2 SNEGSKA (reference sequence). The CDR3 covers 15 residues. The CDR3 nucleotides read TGCAGTGCTAGCCTGTTAGCGGGACTCCCCTACGAGCAGTACTTC. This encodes CSASLLAGLPYEQYF.

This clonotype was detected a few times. The CDR3 DNA follows: TGTGCCAGCAGCTCCGCCGGACTAGCGGAAGTCTACAATGAGCAGTTCTTC. Translating gives CASSSAGLAEVYNEQFF. The chain uses TRBV7-8 and TRBJ2-1; 10 bases are shared with TRBD2. CDR3 length: 17 amino acids. CDR1 and CDR2 (germline): SGHVS, FQNEAQ. The J segment lost 3 bases and the V segment lost 4 bases, leaving 9 bases of the junction unmatched.

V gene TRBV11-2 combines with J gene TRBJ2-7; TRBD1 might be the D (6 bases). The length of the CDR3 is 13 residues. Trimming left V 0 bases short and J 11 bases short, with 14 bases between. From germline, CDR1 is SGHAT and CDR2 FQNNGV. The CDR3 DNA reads TGTGCCAGCAGCTTAGAAAACACAGGGTTTAAGTACTTC. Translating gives CASSLENTGFKYF.

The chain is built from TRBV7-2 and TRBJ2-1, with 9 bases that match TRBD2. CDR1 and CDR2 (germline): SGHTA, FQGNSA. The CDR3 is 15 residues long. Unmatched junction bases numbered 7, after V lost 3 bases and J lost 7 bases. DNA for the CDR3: TGTGCCAGCAGCTTGTCCAGCGGGAGGCGGAATGAGCAGTTCTTC. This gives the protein CASSLSSGRRNEQFF. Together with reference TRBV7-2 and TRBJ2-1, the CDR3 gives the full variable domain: GAGVSQSPSNKVTEKGKDVELRCDPISGHTALYWYRQSLGQGLEFLIYFQGNSAPDKSGLPSDRFSAERTGGSVSTLTIQRTQQEDSAVYLCASSLSSGRRNEQFFGPGTRLTVL.

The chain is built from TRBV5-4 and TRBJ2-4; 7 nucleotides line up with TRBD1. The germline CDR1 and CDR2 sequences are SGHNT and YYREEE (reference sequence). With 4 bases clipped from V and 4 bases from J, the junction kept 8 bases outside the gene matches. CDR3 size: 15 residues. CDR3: CASSEPGTAKNIQYF. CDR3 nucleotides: TGTGCCAGCAGCGAACCCGGGACAGCGAAAAACATTCAGTACTTC.

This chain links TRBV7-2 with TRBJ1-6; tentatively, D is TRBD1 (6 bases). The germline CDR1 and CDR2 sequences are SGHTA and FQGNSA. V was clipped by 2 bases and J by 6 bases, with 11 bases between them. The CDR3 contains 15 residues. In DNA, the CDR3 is TGTGCCAGCAGCTTAACAGGGTCGGCTAATTCACCCCTCCACTTT. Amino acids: CASSLTGSANSPLHF.

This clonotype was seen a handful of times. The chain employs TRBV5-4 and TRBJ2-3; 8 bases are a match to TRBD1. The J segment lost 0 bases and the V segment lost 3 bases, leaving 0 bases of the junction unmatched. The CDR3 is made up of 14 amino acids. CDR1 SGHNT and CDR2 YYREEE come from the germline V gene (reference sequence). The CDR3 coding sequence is TGTGCCAGCAGCTGGACAGGGAGCACAGATACGCAGTATTTT. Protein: CASSWTGSTDTQYF.

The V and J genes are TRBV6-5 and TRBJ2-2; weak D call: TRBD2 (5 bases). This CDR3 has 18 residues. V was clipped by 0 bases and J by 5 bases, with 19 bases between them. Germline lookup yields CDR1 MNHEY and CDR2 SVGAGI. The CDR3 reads CASSYSFLERRSTGELFF. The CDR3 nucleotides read TGTGCCAGCAGTTACTCGTTTCTTGAGCGGCGTTCGACCGGGGAGCTGTTTTTT.

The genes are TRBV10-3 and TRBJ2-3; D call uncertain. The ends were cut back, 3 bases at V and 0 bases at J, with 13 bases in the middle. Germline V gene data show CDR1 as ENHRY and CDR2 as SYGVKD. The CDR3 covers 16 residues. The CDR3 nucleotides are TGTGCCATCAGTGACTCTCGGACCTCTAGCACAGATACGCAGTATTTT. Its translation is CAISDSRTSSTDTQYF.

This CDR3 reads CASSYSAADYLGQETQYF. CDR3 nucleotide sequence: TGTGCCAGCAGTTACTCGGCCGCCGACTACCTAGGACAAGAGACCCAGTACTTC. V and J are TRBV6-5 and TRBJ2-5; D is perhaps TRBD2 (5 bases). Trimming left V 0 bases short and J 2 bases short, with 19 bases between. Looked up from germline, CDR1 is MNHEY and CDR2 is SVGAGI. CDR3 size: 18 residues.

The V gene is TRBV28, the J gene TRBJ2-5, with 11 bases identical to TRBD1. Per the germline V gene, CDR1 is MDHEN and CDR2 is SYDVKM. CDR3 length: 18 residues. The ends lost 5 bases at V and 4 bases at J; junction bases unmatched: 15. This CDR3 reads CASSTPPSGQGERETQYF. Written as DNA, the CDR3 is TGTGCCAGCAGTACCCCCCCTTCGGGACAGGGGGAGCGAGAGACCCAGTACTTC. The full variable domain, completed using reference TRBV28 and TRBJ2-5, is DVKVTQSSRYLVKRTGEKVFLECVQDMDHENMFWYRQDPGLGLRLIYFSYDVKMKEKGDIPEGYSVSREKKERFSLILESASTNQTSMYLCASSTPPSGQGERETQYFGPGTRLLVL.

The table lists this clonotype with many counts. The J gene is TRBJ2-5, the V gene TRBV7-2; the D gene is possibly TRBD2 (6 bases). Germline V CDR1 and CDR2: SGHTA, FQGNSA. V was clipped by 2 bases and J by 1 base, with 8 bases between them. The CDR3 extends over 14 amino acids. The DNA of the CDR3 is TGTGCCAGCAGCTTATTCGGGAGCCAAGAGACCCAGTACTTC. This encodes CASSLFGSQETQYF.

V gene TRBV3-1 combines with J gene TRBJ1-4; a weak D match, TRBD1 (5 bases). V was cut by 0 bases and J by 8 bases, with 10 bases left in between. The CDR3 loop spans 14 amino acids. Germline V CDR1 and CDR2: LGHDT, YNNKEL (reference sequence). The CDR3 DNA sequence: TGTGCCAGCAGCCAAGAGGGACCTCGGGAAAAACTGTTTTTT. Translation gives CASSQEGPREKLFF.

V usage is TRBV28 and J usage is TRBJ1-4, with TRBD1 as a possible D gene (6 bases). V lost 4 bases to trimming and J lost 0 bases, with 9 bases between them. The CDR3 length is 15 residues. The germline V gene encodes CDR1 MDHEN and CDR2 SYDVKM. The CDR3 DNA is TGTGCCAGCAGTTCCCGGACAGCAACTAATGAAAAACTGTTTTTT. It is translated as CASSSRTATNEKLFF.

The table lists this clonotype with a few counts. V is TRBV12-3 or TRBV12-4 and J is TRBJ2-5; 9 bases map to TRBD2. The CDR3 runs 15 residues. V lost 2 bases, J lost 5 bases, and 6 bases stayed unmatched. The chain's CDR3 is CASSLNPSGMETQYF. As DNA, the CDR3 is TGTGCCAGCAGTTTAAACCCTAGCGGGATGGAGACCCAGTACTTC.

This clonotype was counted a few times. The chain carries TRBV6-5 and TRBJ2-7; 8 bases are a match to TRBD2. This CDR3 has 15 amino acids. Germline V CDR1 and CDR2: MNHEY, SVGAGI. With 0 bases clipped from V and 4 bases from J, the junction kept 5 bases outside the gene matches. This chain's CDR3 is CASSYSRGAEYEQYF. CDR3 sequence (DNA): TGTGCCAGCAGTTACTCGCGGGGGGCTGAGTACGAGCAGTACTTC.

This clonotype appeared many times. This CDR3 reads CASSLSVWTGGKLRESYEQYF. The CDR3 DNA sequence: TGTGCCAGCAGCCTCAGCGTTTGGACAGGGGGTAAACTAAGGGAGTCCTACGAGCAGTACTTC. The chain recombines TRBV7-8 with TRBJ2-7, with 10 nucleotides matching TRBD1. The CDR3 length is 21 residues. V lost 5 bases, J lost 1 base, and 23 bases stayed unmatched. The V gene's germline CDR1 is SGHVS and CDR2 FQNEAQ.